Here is one T cell receptor (beta chain) with its context. Per germline, CDR1 LGHNT and CDR2 FRNRAP. The CDR3 extends over 14 amino acids. V was clipped by 2 bases and J by 6 bases, with 13 bases between them. Clones were sequenced by immunoSEQ multiplex PCR, and TCRdb holds only the in-frame ones, with some missing. This table holds 150,000 or so clones, over 70% found once. The data stem from a study of blood T cell repertoires in COVID-19. The wider study: T cells, B-cell-depleted T cells, or PBMCs provided the cDNA or gDNA that served as material.

The sequence was collected from a man older than 75 with acute or convalescent COVID-19. The specimen was peripheral blood. The chain uses TRBV12-5 and TRBJ1-2, with a weak D call TRBD1 (5 bases). CDR3 sequence reads: CASGLSPGSDGYTF. In DNA, the CDR3 is TGTGCTAGTGGTTTGTCCCCAGGGTCCGATGGCTACACCTTC.